These 14 T cell receptor beta chains came from one sample sequenced in a study of blood T cell repertoires in COVID-19. Clones were sequenced by immunoSEQ multiplex PCR, and TCRdb holds only the in-frame ones, with some missing. Of 370,000 or so clones in the sample, 70% to 90% were seen once. Sequences were obtained from PBMCs or T cells enriched from blood (not recorded which). Receptors were obtained from a man aged 30-40 years who had recovered from COVID-19.

The chain joins TRBV19 to TRBJ1-5; possibly TRBD1 for D (6 bases). This CDR3 is built from 14 residues. Germline assignment: CDR1 LNHDA and CDR2 SQIVND (reference sequence). V was trimmed by 1 base and J by 5 bases, leaving 9 bases between them. The DNA of the CDR3 is TGTGCCAGTAGTATAGTGGCAGGGGATCAGCCCCAGCATTTT. This translates into CASSIVAGDQPQHF.

For the CDR3, the DNA is TGTGCCATCAGTTCTGACAGGGGGGGAAACACTGAAGCTTTCTTT. This gives the protein CAISSDRGGNTEAFF. The chain recombines TRBV10-3 with TRBJ1-1; 9 positions match TRBD1. J was trimmed by 2 bases and V by 5 bases; bases with no gene match: 6. Germline-derived CDR1 and CDR2 are ENHRY and SYGVKD. The length of the CDR3 is 15 residues.

The rearrangement links TRBV12-3 or TRBV12-4 to TRBJ1-2; D might be TRBD1 (5 bases). The CDR3 totals 12 residues. V was trimmed by 7 bases and J by 8 bases, leaving 14 bases between them. The CDR3 is CASNDSPLGYTF. CDR3 in DNA: TGTGCCAGCAATGACAGCCCTCTGGGCTACACCTTC.

The CDR3 DNA reads TGTGCCAGCAGTTTTTCACGGAGCGGGGGAATTAACGATGAGCAGTTCTTC. Its translation is CASSFSRSGGINDEQFF. The V gene is TRBV6-2 or TRBV6-3, the J gene TRBJ2-1; 8 positions match TRBD2. The junction had 16 bases not matched to a gene; V was cut back by 4 bases and J by 8 bases. Germline CDR1 MNHEY, CDR2 SVGEGT. This CDR3 is 17 amino acids long.

This rearrangement joins TRBV12-1 to TRBJ1-6; the D call of TRBD1 is as the table states it, not checked on the DNA. TRBV12-1 is noted as a pseudogene. The CDR3 is made up of 17 amino acids. The CDR3 nucleotides are TGTGCCAGCAGCTTTGAGGGGCAGAGCTCCTATAATTCACCCCTCCACTTT. It translates to CASSFEGQSSYNSPLHF.

J is TRBJ2-7 and V is TRBV4-1; a weak D match, TRBD1 (5 bases). V was clipped by 3 bases and J by 2 bases, with 14 bases between them. Germline V gene sequence: CDR1 MGHRA, CDR2 YSYEKL. This CDR3 spans 15 amino acids. The CDR3 nucleotides read TGCGCCAGCAGCCAGGTAAAGGGGTCCCCCTACGAGCAGTACTTC. As protein: CASSQVKGSPYEQYF.

The chain recombines TRBV12-3 or TRBV12-4 with TRBJ1-1; TRBD1 is a possible D gene (6 bases). The germline V and J ends were trimmed by 10 bases and 6 bases, with 12 bases remaining between them. CDR3 length equals 11 residues. The CDR3 is CATTGLAEAFF. The CDR3 DNA reads as TGTGCCACAACAGGGCTGGCTGAAGCTTTCTTT.

This clone was counted between two and nine times. The V gene is TRBV4-1, the J gene TRBJ2-7, with 7 bases that match TRBD1. The CDR3 has 17 residues. V shed 1 base, J shed 1 base, and the junction held 10 bases outside the gene matches. CDR1 is MGHRA, CDR2 YSYEKL, per germline. CDR3 region: CASSQGRLTGQSYEQYF. The CDR3 nucleotides are TGCGCCAGCAGCCAAGGAAGGCTAACGGGACAGTCCTACGAGCAGTACTTC.

This clone appeared a few times. The J gene is TRBJ2-3, the V gene TRBV19; 8 bases fit TRBD2. The V gene end was trimmed by 3 bases and the J gene end by 2 bases; junction bases not matched to a gene: 4. The germline gives CDR1 LNHDA, CDR2 SQIVND (reference sequence). The CDR3 is made up of 15 amino acids. This CDR3 is CASSISGGLTDTQYF. The CDR3 nucleotides are TGTGCCAGTAGTATTTCGGGGGGGCTCACAGATACGCAGTATTTT.

The chain links TRBV27 to TRBJ1-1; 7 bases fit TRBD1. CDR1 is MNHEY and CDR2 is SMNVEV in the germline V gene (reference sequence). Trimming cost V 3 bases and J 7 bases; bases outside gene matches: 11. This CDR3 is 15 amino acids long. CDR3 DNA: TGTGCCAGCAGTTTTTCAGGGACAGCAACGGGTGAAGCTTTCTTT. Translating it yields CASSFSGTATGEAFF.

This chain joins TRBV19 and TRBJ1-4; D uncertain. Trimming shortened V by 1 base and J by 5 bases, and 8 bases separated the two germline ends. This CDR3 comprises 14 residues. In germline, CDR1 is LNHDA, CDR2 SQIVND (reference sequence). The CDR3 is CASSIVRENEKLFF. In DNA form, the CDR3 reads TGTGCCAGTAGTATAGTGCGGGAAAATGAAAAACTGTTTTTT.

The chain combines TRBV6-5 with TRBJ1-5; possibly TRBD1 for D (5 bases). Between the trimmed V and J ends, which lost 2 bases and 4 bases, there was a span of 6 bases. CDR3 size: 13 residues. Germline assignment: CDR1 MNHEY and CDR2 SVGAGI. The CDR3: CASSYGGNQPQHF. The DNA of the CDR3 is TGTGCCAGCAGTTACGGGGGGAATCAGCCCCAGCATTTT.

This clone was counted only a few times. V is TRBV15 and J is TRBJ2-3; D is possibly TRBD2 (6 bases). The V and J ends lost 2 bases and 7 bases respectively, with 13 bases between them. The CDR3 has 14 residues. Germline CDR1 LNHNV, CDR2 YYDKDF (reference sequence). The CDR3 DNA reads as TGTGCCACCAGCAGAAGCGGGCTGGGGAATACGCAGTATTTT. This gives the protein CATSRSGLGNTQYF.

The V call is TRBV5-6, the J call TRBJ1-3, with D perhaps matching TRBD1 (6 bases). The CDR3 runs 16 residues. CDR1 and CDR2 from the germline V gene are SGHDT and YYEEEE. The germline V and J ends were trimmed by 0 bases and 3 bases, with 13 bases remaining between them. The CDR3 DNA is TGTGCCAGCAGCTTGGAAACAGGGTCGGGTGGAAACACCATATATTTT. Amino acid sequence: CASSLETGSGGNTIYF.